The 30 T cell receptor beta chains below come from one sample, sequenced in a study of T cells in Graves' hyperthyroidism and ophthalmopathy. The source material, RNA transcripts, was used to amplify TCR beta CDR3 regions. A set of HTBI primers served as the primers for a first-round RT-PCR of the TCR CDR3. One entry per CDR3 protein results from TCRdb running MiXCR on the multiplex PCR reads. The sample yields hundreds of thousands of distinct CDR3 sequences, less than 20% seen once. Material: blood. These receptor sequences come from a young woman with Graves' hyperthyroidism.

The chain uses TRBV2 and TRBJ1-3; D is undetermined. V lost 11 bases, J lost 2 bases, and 16 bases lay in between. Germline assignment: CDR1 SNHLY and CDR2 FYNNEI. CDR3 size: 14 residues. This CDR3 is CAHGSGSTGNTIYF. CDR3 in DNA: TGTGCCCACGGGAGTGGCTCGACTGGAAACACCATATATTTT. Combining the CDR3 with reference TRBV2 and TRBJ1-3 gives the whole variable domain EPEVTQTPSHQVTQMGQEVILRCVPISNHLYFYWYRQILGQKVEFLVSFYNNEISEKSEIFDDQFSVERPDGSNFTLKIRSTKLEDSAMYFCAHGSGSTGNTIYFGEGSWLTVV.

This clonotype has at least ten counts. V is TRBV4-1 and J is TRBJ1-1; no definite D call. This CDR3 region has 14 residues. Germline V gene lookup returns CDR1 MGHRA and CDR2 YSYEKL. Trimming left V 1 base short and J 0 bases short, with 6 bases between. The CDR3 DNA is TGCGCCAGCAGCCAAGCGCTCATGAACACTGAAGCTTTCTTT. As protein: CASSQALMNTEAFF.

Many counts were recorded for this clonotype. The chain's CDR3 is CSASMTSGSSNEQYF. The DNA for the CDR3 is TGCAGTGCTAGCATGACTAGCGGGAGTAGCAACGAGCAGTACTTC. The chain is built from TRBV20-1 and TRBJ2-7; 12 bases agree with TRBD2. The CDR3 runs to 15 residues. The germline V gene encodes CDR1 DFQATT and CDR2 SNEGSKA (reference sequence). V was clipped by 3 bases and J by 5 bases; unmatched bases: 8.

This clonotype has ten or more counts. This sequence joins TRBV2 and TRBJ1-1; TRBD1 is a possible D gene (5 bases). This CDR3 contains 13 residues. Germline loops: CDR1 SNHLY, CDR2 FYNNEI. V shed 8 bases and J shed 0 bases, with 10 bases lying between them. The CDR3 loop is CASGGTVNTEAFF. In nucleotides, the CDR3 is TGTGCCAGCGGGGGGACGGTGAACACTGAAGCTTTCTTT.

There are a few counts of this clonotype. With a much larger clone just one base away, this may be a read error. The rearrangement uses TRBV7-8 and TRBJ2-5; tentative D call: TRBD1 (6 bases). This CDR3 has 14 residues. Germline values: CDR1 SGHVS, CDR2 FQNEAQ. Trimming removed 5 bases from V and 9 bases from J, with 19 bases in between. CDR3 sequence (DNA): TGTGCCAGCAGCCCGCAGACAGGCTTCGAGGCCCAGTACTTC. It yields the protein CASSPQTGFEAQYF.

CDR3 sequence reads: CASKLRGDEQYF. The CDR3 DNA reads as TGTGCCAGCAAACTACGTGGGGACGAGCAGTACTTC. The gene calls are TRBV6-1 and TRBJ2-7, with D hard to call. With 7 bases removed from V and 5 bases from J, the gap between germline ends came to 12 bases. Germline lookup yields CDR1 MNHNS and CDR2 SASEGT. CDR3 length: 12 amino acids.

This clonotype was found a few times. CDR3 coding DNA: TGTGCCAGCAGCTACAGGGTTACTAATGAAAAACTGTTTTTT. It specifies CASSYRVTNEKLFF. This chain connects TRBV7-9 to TRBJ1-4, with D possibly TRBD1 on 6 matching bases. V lost 4 bases, J lost 2 bases, and 8 bases lay in between. CDR3 length equals 14 residues. Germline V gene sequence: CDR1 SEHNR, CDR2 FQNEAQ (reference sequence).

This clonotype has a count of ten or more. The CDR3 region has the DNA TGTGCCAGCAGCCCGACTTGGGCATACAATGAGCAGTTCTTC. It codes for CASSPTWAYNEQFF. The chain is built from TRBV7-9 and TRBJ2-1; no firm D call. This CDR3 has 14 residues. The V gene's germline CDR1 is SEHNR and CDR2 FQNEAQ (reference sequence). Trimming cost V 5 bases and J 4 bases, with 12 bases left between them. The full variable domain, with the rest looked up from reference TRBV7-9 and TRBJ2-1, is DTGVSQNPRHKITKRGQNVTFRCDPISEHNRLYWYRQTLGQGPEFLTYFQNEAQLEKSRLLSDRFSAERPKGSFSTLEIQRTEQGDSAMYLCASSPTWAYNEQFFGPGTRLTVL.

This clonotype was detected many times. This chain joins TRBV6-6 and TRBJ2-7, with D maybe TRBD2 (5 bases). Germline loops: CDR1 MNHNY, CDR2 SVGAGI (reference sequence). The CDR3 spans 12 residues. Between the trimmed V and J ends, which lost 2 bases and 7 bases, there was a span of 9 bases. The CDR3 region is CASSYGEGEQYF. In DNA, the CDR3 is TGTGCCAGCAGTTACGGAGAGGGTGAGCAGTACTTC.

This clonotype was recorded once. The genes are TRBV10-1 and TRBJ2-3, with a possible D match to TRBD2 (6 bases). Germline V gene data show CDR1 as WNHNN and CDR2 as SYGVQD (reference sequence). Trimming removed 8 bases at V and 6 bases at J, with 18 bases between. The CDR3 runs to 14 residues. CDR3 residues: CASSTGLEPDTQYF. DNA of the CDR3: TGCGCCAGCTCTACGGGACTCGAACCGGATACGCAGTATTTT.

About this clonotype: Since a much larger clone is just one base distant, this may be a read error. The rearrangement joins TRBV7-2 to TRBJ1-2; D is possibly TRBD1 (5 bases). The CDR3 spans 16 residues. CDR1 SGHTA and CDR2 FQGNSA come from the germline V gene. V was pared by 5 bases and J by 7 bases, with 23 bases between. CDR3 DNA sequence: TGTGCCAGCAGCCCCGGACCGCCAGGGAGTAATTCTGGCTACACCTTC. Its protein is CASSPGPPGSNSGYTF.

The genes are TRBV28 and TRBJ2-5; 7 bases line up with TRBD1. The junction had 11 bases not matched to a gene; V was cut back by 4 bases and J by 6 bases. The length of the CDR3 is 15 residues. The germline V gene encodes CDR1 MDHEN and CDR2 SYDVKM. The chain's CDR3 is CASSSQQGMKKTQYF. CDR3 nucleotide sequence: TGTGCCAGCAGTTCGCAACAGGGGATGAAGAAGACCCAGTACTTC.

This clonotype was recorded many times. The gene calls are TRBV5-1 and TRBJ2-7; the match to TRBD2 covers 8 bases. CDR3 length: 15 residues. Germline lookup yields CDR1 SGHRS and CDR2 YFSETQ. Germline trimming cut 3 bases from V and 4 bases from J; bases unmatched to any gene: 9. CDR3 DNA: TGCGCCAGCAGCTCCGACCCACTAGCGGTATACGAGCAGTACTTC. Protein product: CASSSDPLAVYEQYF.

This clonotype was seen a few times. The V gene is TRBV25-1, the J gene TRBJ2-5; a weak D match, TRBD2 (5 bases). The germline V and J ends were trimmed by 4 bases and 0 bases, with 9 bases remaining between them. The CDR3 is made up of 14 amino acids. Germline CDR1 is MGHDK and CDR2 is SYGVNS. The CDR3 region has the DNA TGTGCCAGCAGTGGATGGGAGTACCAAGAGACCCAGTACTTC. This translates into CASSGWEYQETQYF.

This clonotype occurred many times. J is TRBJ2-5 and V is TRBV7-9, with D tentatively TRBD2 (5 bases). In germline, CDR1 is SEHNR, CDR2 FQNEAQ (reference sequence). CDR3 length: 13 residues. V was cut by 2 bases and J by 5 bases, with 9 bases left in between. The CDR3 loop is CASSLNGGETQYF. DNA of the CDR3: TGTGCCAGCAGCTTAAACGGAGGCGAGACCCAGTACTTC. Full variable domain (rest looked up from reference TRBV7-9 and TRBJ2-5): DTGVSQNPRHKITKRGQNVTFRCDPISEHNRLYWYRQTLGQGPEFLTYFQNEAQLEKSRLLSDRFSAERPKGSFSTLEIQRTEQGDSAMYLCASSLNGGETQYFGPGTRLLVL.

This clonotype was detected only a few times. The chain joins TRBV5-1 to TRBJ2-7; no reliable D call. With 0 bases removed from V and 7 bases from J, the gap between germline ends came to 14 bases. The CDR3 spans 14 residues. CDR1 and CDR2 (germline): SGHRS, YFSETQ. CDR3 amino acids: CASSLGGKLTEQYF. CDR3 sequence (DNA): TGCGCCAGCAGCTTGGGGGGAAAACTGACAGAGCAGTACTTC.

This clonotype was observed at least ten times. The rearrangement uses TRBV29-1 and TRBJ1-2; D not certain. The CDR3 contains 9 residues. The germline gives CDR1 SQVTM, CDR2 ANQGSEA. Trimming pared 6 bases from V and 2 bases from J, leaving 1 base between. The CDR3 here is CSVNYGYTF. The DNA of the CDR3 is TGCAGCGTCAACTATGGCTACACCTTC.

This clonotype is a singleton in its sample. A much larger clone differs from this one at a single base, so this may be a read error. The chain uses TRBV18 and TRBJ2-1; no reliable D call. The J call may be faulty, since TRBJ2-7 better matches the DNA end. From germline, CDR1 is KGHSH and CDR2 LQKENI. The CDR3 sequence is 15 residues long. The DNA of the CDR3 is TGTGCCAGCTCACCAGGTTTCGCTTCCTACAATGAGCAGTACTTC. This sequence encodes CASSPGFASYNEQYF.

This clonotype came up many times. The CDR3 loop is CASSLAVGSEAFF. The CDR3 bases are TGTGCCAGCAGCTTAGCTGTGGGTTCTGAAGCTTTCTTT. J is TRBJ1-1 and V is TRBV7-8; no definite D call. V lost 0 bases and J lost 6, with 8 bases in between. CDR3 length: 13 residues. Germline CDR1 reads SGHVS; CDR2 reads FQNEAQ.

This chain uses TRBV20-1 with TRBJ1-5; TRBD1 is a possible D gene (5 bases). Germline V gene data show CDR1 as DFQATT and CDR2 as SNEGSKA (reference sequence). The CDR3 length is 13 residues. Trimming removed 0 bases at V and 5 bases at J, with 8 bases between. The CDR3 sequence: CSARDPGDQPQHF. The CDR3 region has the DNA TGCAGTGCTAGAGATCCGGGGGATCAGCCCCAGCATTTT.

The table lists this clonotype with many counts. V and J are TRBV7-2 and TRBJ2-7; tentatively, D is TRBD1 (5 bases). Germline V gene data show CDR1 as SGHTA and CDR2 as FQGNSA. The CDR3 contains 13 residues. V was pared by 0 bases and J by 6 bases, with 9 bases between. The CDR3 here is CASSLADISEQYF. CDR3 bases: TGTGCCAGCAGCTTAGCGGACATATCCGAGCAGTACTTC.

The V and J genes are TRBV6-1 and TRBJ1-5, with 10 nucleotides matching TRBD1. Germline values: CDR1 MNHNS, CDR2 SASEGT. The CDR3 totals 14 residues. V shed 6 bases and J 2 bases; nucleotides not matched to a gene: 1. CDR3 residues: CASRDRGGNQPQHF. In DNA form, the CDR3 reads TGTGCCAGCAGGGACAGGGGGGGCAATCAGCCCCAGCATTTT.

In this sample, this clonotype turned up many times. The J gene is TRBJ2-1, the V gene TRBV28; the match to TRBD2 covers 9 bases. The CDR3 is 14 amino acids. The V and J ends lost 11 bases and 2 bases, in that order; junction bases with no gene match: 7. CDR1 MDHEN and CDR2 SYDVKM come from the germline V gene. CDR3 in amino acids: CASQTSGPYNEQFF. CDR3 nucleotides: TGTGCCTCTCAGACTAGCGGCCCCTACAATGAGCAGTTCTTC.

This clonotype was detected a few times. The chain has TRBV3-1 and TRBJ2-4, with 11 bases lining up with TRBD2. V lost 5 bases and J lost 0; bases outside the gene matches: 12. Looked up from germline, CDR1 is LGHDT and CDR2 is YNNKEL (reference sequence). CDR3 size: 19 residues. The CDR3 sequence: CASSTPGTSGELAKNIQYF. The CDR3 DNA is TGTGCCAGCAGCACCCCCGGGACTAGCGGTGAATTAGCCAAAAACATTCAGTACTTC.

The J gene is TRBJ2-7, the V gene TRBV3-1; tentatively, D is TRBD1 or TRBD2 (5 bases each). Germline lookup yields CDR1 LGHDT and CDR2 YNNKEL (reference sequence). V lost 4 bases to trimming and J lost 9 bases, with 10 bases between them. The CDR3 has 11 residues. CDR3 coding DNA: TGTGCCAGCAGCCGGGGGTTTCGGCAGTACTTC. As protein: CASSRGFRQYF.

This sequence joins TRBV29-1 and TRBJ2-4; TRBD2 matches at 7 bases. The CDR3 length is 14 residues. CDR1 and CDR2 (germline): SQVTM, ANQGSEA. The trim removed 0 bases at V and 1 base at J, leaving 0 bases unmatched. The CDR3 spells CSVEERGAKNIQYF. CDR3 in DNA: TGCAGCGTTGAAGAGCGGGGGGCCAAAAACATTCAGTACTTC.

Only a few counts were recorded for this clonotype. The V and J genes are TRBV19 and TRBJ1-6; possibly TRBD1 for D (5 bases). V dropped 1 base and J dropped 8 bases, with 12 bases sitting between them. Germline values: CDR1 LNHDA, CDR2 SQIVND (reference sequence). The CDR3 runs 15 residues. The CDR3 region has the DNA TGTGCCAGTAGTATAGGACAGCCCTGGGATTCACCCCTCCACTTT. This encodes CASSIGQPWDSPLHF. The variable domain in full, with the rest retrieved from reference TRBV19 and TRBJ1-6, is DGGITQSPKYLFRKEGQNVTLSCEQNLNHDAMYWYRQDPGQGLRLIYYSQIVNDFQKGDIAEGYSVSREKKESFPLTVTSAQKNPTAFYLCASSIGQPWDSPLHFGNGTRLTVT.

Comments on this clonotype: It may be a read error: a sequence one base away is much more abundant. The rearrangement links TRBV20-1 to TRBJ2-7; perhaps TRBD1 as D (6 bases). V lost 8 bases, J lost 5 bases, and 16 bases lay in between. This CDR3 is built from 12 residues. CDR1 and CDR2 (germline): DFQATT, SNEGSKA (reference sequence). The CDR3 is CSTRRQVDEQYF. CDR3 DNA sequence: TGCAGTACGAGAAGACAGGTAGACGAGCAGTACTTC.

This clonotype was counted at least ten times. The CDR3, as DNA: TGCAGCGTGAGACGAACGGGACAGGGCGCTGAAGCTTTCTTT. It codes for CSVRRTGQGAEAFF. J is TRBJ1-1 and V is TRBV29-1; 9 bases match TRBD1. J gave up 6 bases and V 6 bases, and 11 bases lay outside the gene matches. CDR1 and CDR2 from the germline V gene are SQVTM and ANQGSEA. The CDR3 totals 14 residues.

This clonotype was recorded many times. The gene calls are TRBV9 and TRBJ2-7; D may match TRBD1 or TRBD2 (5 bases each). The V end lost 0 bases, the J end lost 6 bases, and 19 bases lay between the germline ends. Germline CDR1 SGDLS, CDR2 YYNGEE. The CDR3 sequence is 16 residues long. The DNA for the CDR3 is TGTGCCAGCAGCGTAGGCGCAGTAGCCGTGAGGGGCGAGCAGTACTTC. Translation gives CASSVGAVAVRGEQYF.